This TCR beta chain was obtained from a study of shared clonotypes between healthy human individuals. For the study at large: For every donor, three CD4 naive, three CD4 memory, two CD8 naive and one CD8 memory plates were used.

The donors, all of them Caucasian adults, lived in Nashville, Tennessee. The CDR3 extends over 17 amino acids. Germline lookup yields CDR1 MDHEN and CDR2 SYDVKM. The V end lost 5 bases, the J end lost 0 bases, and 16 bases lay between the germline ends. Produced via immunoSEQ multiplex PCR; TCRdb's table is partial and in-frame only. The sample has roughly 1,000,000 clones, around three quarters seen once. This TCR derives from a man in his late teens or twenties in good health. Some clones in this sample may be carry-over from other donors' samples. The genes are TRBV28 and TRBJ1-4; D not certain. Sequenced sample: memory CD4+ T cells from PBMCs. Stated subset: CD45RA-negative fraction. The CDR3 protein is CASSPILGRATNEKLFF. As DNA, the CDR3 is TGTGCCAGCAGTCCGATTCTCGGACGGGCAACTAATGAAAAACTGTTTTTT.